The 21 T cell receptor beta chains below were found in one sample sequenced in a study of cytomegalovirus exposure and HLA in healthy donors. PCR primers comprised 60 Vbeta and 13 Jbeta primers. The data were produced by immunoSEQ multiplex PCR, yet TCRdb's version contains in-frame clones alone and is incomplete. Of under 200,000 clones in the sample, approximately 70% are singletons; the top ten hold over 1.5%. Material for sequencing was PBMCs. These receptors were collected from a woman younger than 45 in good health and CMV-seronegative.

The chain combines TRBV19 with TRBJ1-5; TRBD1 aligns across 8 bases. CDR1 and CDR2 (germline): LNHDA, SQIVND (reference sequence). The V gene end was trimmed by 7 bases and the J gene end by 7 bases; junction bases not matched to a gene: 18. The CDR3 extends over 17 amino acids. CDR3 in amino acids: CASTSQSDREVGQPQHF. The CDR3, as DNA: TGTGCCAGTACCTCCCAGTCGGACAGGGAAGTAGGACAGCCCCAGCATTTT.

The chain carries TRBV6-1 and TRBJ1-2; TRBD1 aligns across 9 bases. The J segment lost 2 bases and the V segment lost 5 bases, leaving 6 bases of the junction unmatched. The germline CDR1 and CDR2 sequences are MNHNS and SASEGT. The CDR3 length is 15 residues. The CDR3 DNA sequence: TGTGCCAGCAGTCGGAGGACAGGGGTGAACTATGGCTACACCTTC. Translating it yields CASSRRTGVNYGYTF.

The chain carries TRBV9 and TRBJ1-2, with D tentatively TRBD1 (6 bases). V shed 3 bases and J shed 4 bases, with 10 bases lying between them. Germline CDR1 is SGDLS and CDR2 is YYNGEE. This CDR3 has 13 residues. CDR3 nucleotides: TGTGCCAGCAGCGAGACAGGCCCCTATGGCTACACCTTC. Its protein product is CASSETGPYGYTF.

V usage is TRBV6-1 and J usage is TRBJ2-7, with D perhaps TRBD2 (5 bases). CDR3 length equals 12 residues. V gave up 2 bases and J gave up 3 bases, with 5 bases separating them. Per the germline V gene, CDR1 is MNHNS and CDR2 is SASEGT. The CDR3 DNA is TGTGCCAGCAGTGAACGGGGCTACGAGCAGTACTTC. This encodes CASSERGYEQYF.

The V gene is TRBV6-1, the J gene TRBJ2-7; 8 bases align to TRBD2. Germline V gene sequence: CDR1 MNHNS, CDR2 SASEGT. The V segment lost 11 bases and the J segment 4 bases; nucleotides outside the gene matches: 10. This CDR3 region has 13 residues. The CDR3 region has the DNA TGTGCCGGAACAGACCAGCGGGGGTACGAGCAGTACTTC. Translating gives CAGTDQRGYEQYF.

V gene TRBV19 combines with J gene TRBJ1-1; TRBD1 agrees at 7 bases. V lost 2 bases and J lost 4; bases outside the gene matches: 13. The CDR3 is 17 amino acids. Germline V gene lookup returns CDR1 LNHDA and CDR2 SQIVND (reference sequence). CDR3 amino acids: CASSIMGTAEPSTEAFF. CDR3 bases: TGTGCCAGTAGTATAATGGGGACAGCCGAGCCCAGCACTGAAGCTTTCTTT.

J is TRBJ2-7 and V is TRBV21-1; the listed D gene, TRBD2, was not tested against the DNA. TRBV21-1 is described as a pseudogene. The CDR3 is made up of 12 amino acids. CDR3 loop: CASSPLTYEQYF. The CDR3 DNA reads TGTGCCAGCAGCCCACTAACCTACGAGCAGTACTTC.

Regarding this clone: Sequence at one end of the junction differs from germline and may be a read error. This chain joins TRBV5-4 and TRBJ2-6, with 7 positions matching TRBD1. Germline loops: CDR1 SGHNT, CDR2 YYREEE (reference sequence). The CDR3 runs 15 residues. CDR3 DNA sequence: TGTGCCGGCAGCGTAACAGGGGCCGGGGCCAACGTCCTGACTTTC. Translating gives CAGSVTGAGANVLTF.

This clone was detected a few times. V usage is TRBV7-3 and J usage is TRBJ2-1, with TRBD2 matching 7 bases. V shed 5 bases and J 0 bases; nucleotides not matched to a gene: 4. CDR1 is SGHTA, CDR2 FQGTGA, per germline. CDR3 length equals 15 residues. The CDR3 spells CASSPTSVSYNEQFF. The CDR3 DNA is TGTGCCAGCAGCCCAACTAGCGTCTCCTACAATGAGCAGTTCTTC.

The gene calls are TRBV4-3 and TRBJ1-1, with D possibly TRBD1 on 5 matching bases. The V end was cut by 5 bases, the J end by 8 bases, with 12 bases between. The CDR3 covers 12 residues. Per the germline V gene, CDR1 is LGHNA and CDR2 is YSLEER. CDR3 in DNA: TGCGCCAGCAGCTTTAGGGGAGGGGAAGCTTTCTTT. Its protein is CASSFRGGEAFF.

The V and J genes are TRBV5-6 and TRBJ1-3; 8 positions match TRBD1. The trim removed 3 bases at V and 5 bases at J, leaving 4 bases unmatched. CDR3 length equals 14 residues. Germline loops: CDR1 SGHDT, CDR2 YYEEEE. The CDR3 loop is CASSYWTGRNTIYF. The CDR3 DNA reads TGTGCCAGCAGCTACTGGACAGGGCGAAACACCATATATTTT. The whole variable domain, filled in from reference TRBV5-6 and TRBJ1-3, reads DAGVTQSPTHLIKTRGQQVTLRCSPKSGHDTVSWYQQALGQGPQFIFQYYEEEERQRGNFPDRFSGHQFPNYSSELNVNALLLGDSALYLCASSYWTGRNTIYFGEGSWLTVV.

The chain links TRBV21-1 to TRBJ1-3; the table's D call TRBD1 went unverified against the DNA. TRBV21-1 is described as a pseudogene. The CDR3 loop spans 16 amino acids. CDR3 sequence (DNA): TGTGCCAGCACACTGACAGACCCCCCCTCTGGAAACACCATATATTTT. It codes for CASTLTDPPSGNTIYF.

The rearrangement links TRBV19 to TRBJ1-4, with TRBD1 identical over 7 bases. Germline V lookup: CDR1 LNHDA, CDR2 SQIVND (reference sequence). This CDR3 comprises 15 residues. V gave up 7 bases and J gave up 3 bases; unmatched junction bases: 8. The DNA of the CDR3 is TGTGCCAGTACCCAACCGGGACAGTCTAATGAAAAACTGTTTTTT. Its protein product is CASTQPGQSNEKLFF.

This clone was counted once. The rearrangement joins TRBV5-4 to TRBJ2-3, with D possibly matching TRBD1 (6 bases). Trimming removed 0 bases from V and 5 bases from J, with 13 bases in between. Germline loops: CDR1 SGHNT, CDR2 YYREEE (reference sequence). The CDR3 covers 15 residues. CDR3 in DNA: TGTGCCAGCAGCTTGGTCCAGGGGATGGAAGATACGCAGTATTTT. It specifies CASSLVQGMEDTQYF.

This chain uses TRBV4-1 with TRBJ1-2; no clear D gene. CDR3 length equals 14 residues. Germline V gene sequence: CDR1 MGHRA, CDR2 YSYEKL. Trimming stripped 2 bases from V and 1 base from J, with 8 bases between. The CDR3 DNA reads TGCGCCAGCAGCCAATTTCAGAATAACTATGGCTACACCTTC. It yields the protein CASSQFQNNYGYTF.

The chain is built from TRBV2 and TRBJ2-2, with D maybe TRBD1 (6 bases). The J call may be wrong; the DNA end is better matched by TRBJ1-3. Looked up from germline, CDR1 is SNHLY and CDR2 is FYNNEI. The CDR3 is 15 amino acids. CDR3 in amino acids: CASSEGQFSGNTIYF. CDR3 in DNA: TGTGCCAGCAGCGAGGGACAATTCTCTGGAAACACCATATATTTT.

The rearrangement joins TRBV5-6 to TRBJ1-1, with 7 bases lining up with TRBD1. V shed 5 bases, J shed 0 bases, and the junction held 7 bases outside the gene matches. The germline V gene encodes CDR1 SGHDT and CDR2 YYEEEE. CDR3 length equals 15 residues. CDR3 in amino acids: CASRPGTALNTEAFF. The CDR3 DNA reads as TGTGCCAGCAGACCCGGGACAGCTCTGAACACTGAAGCTTTCTTT.

This clone has only a few counts. The V and J genes are TRBV5-1 and TRBJ2-7, with D possibly TRBD1 on 6 matching bases. The CDR3 is 12 residues long. CDR1 is SGHRS and CDR2 is YFSETQ in the germline V gene. V was pared by 7 bases and J by 1 base, with 9 bases between. The CDR3 DNA reads TGCGCCAGCGCAGGGGAGTCCTACGAGCAGTACTTC. This translates into CASAGESYEQYF.

This sequence joins TRBV11-3 and TRBJ2-2; 9 bases line up with TRBD1. Per germline, CDR1 SGHNT and CDR2 YENEEA. V dropped 5 bases and J dropped 5; count of bases not matched to a gene: 9. CDR3 length: 16 residues. The CDR3 sequence is CASSKTPGQGTGELFF. CDR3 coding DNA: TGTGCCAGCAGCAAAACGCCGGGACAGGGTACCGGGGAGCTGTTTTTT.

This clone was detected only once. The V and J genes are TRBV19 and TRBJ2-7; TRBD2 agrees at 10 bases. In germline, CDR1 is LNHDA, CDR2 SQIVND (reference sequence). Trimming at V came to 10 bases and at J to 4 bases, leaving 10 bases not matched to a gene. The CDR3 has 14 amino acids. The CDR3 nucleotides are TGTGCCACCAGCACAGCGGGAGGGCTATACGAGCAGTACTTC. This encodes CATSTAGGLYEQYF.

The rearrangement joins TRBV19 to TRBJ2-7; 9 positions agree with TRBD1. Germline V gene lookup returns CDR1 LNHDA and CDR2 SQIVND (reference sequence). With 6 bases clipped from V and 4 bases from J, the junction kept 7 bases outside the gene matches. This CDR3 spans 14 amino acids. The CDR3 DNA reads as TGTGCCAGTAGGGACATGACAGGGGGTTACGAGCAGTACTTC. Amino acids: CASRDMTGGYEQYF. Full variable domain (remainder filled in from reference TRBV19 and TRBJ2-7): DGGITQSPKYLFRKEGQNVTLSCEQNLNHDAMYWYRQDPGQGLRLIYYSQIVNDFQKGDIAEGYSVSREKKESFPLTVTSAQKNPTAFYLCASRDMTGGYEQYFGPGTRLTVT.